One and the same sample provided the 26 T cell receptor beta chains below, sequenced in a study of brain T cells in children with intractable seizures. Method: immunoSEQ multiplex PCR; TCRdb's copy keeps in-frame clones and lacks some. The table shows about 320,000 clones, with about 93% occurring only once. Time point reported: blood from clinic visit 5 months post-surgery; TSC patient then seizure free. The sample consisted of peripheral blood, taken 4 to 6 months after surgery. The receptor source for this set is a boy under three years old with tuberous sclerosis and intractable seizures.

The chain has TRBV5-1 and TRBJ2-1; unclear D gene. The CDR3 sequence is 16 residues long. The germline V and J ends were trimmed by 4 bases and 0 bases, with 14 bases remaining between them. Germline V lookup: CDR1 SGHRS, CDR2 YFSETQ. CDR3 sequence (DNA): TGCGCCAGCAGCCGCCTTGAGCCAAGCTCCTACAATGAGCAGTTCTTC. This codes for CASSRLEPSSYNEQFF.

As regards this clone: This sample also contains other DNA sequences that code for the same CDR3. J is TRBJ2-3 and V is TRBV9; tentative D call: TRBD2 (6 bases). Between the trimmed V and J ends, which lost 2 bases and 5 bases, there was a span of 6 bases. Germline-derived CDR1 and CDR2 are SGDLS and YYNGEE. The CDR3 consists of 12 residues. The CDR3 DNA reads TGTGCCAGCAGCGTGGGGGGAGATACGCAGTATTTT. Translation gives CASSVGGDTQYF.

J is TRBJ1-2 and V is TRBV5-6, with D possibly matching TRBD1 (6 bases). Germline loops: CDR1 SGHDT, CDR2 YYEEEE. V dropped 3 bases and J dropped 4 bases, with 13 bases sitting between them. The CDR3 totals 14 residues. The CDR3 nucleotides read TGTGCCAGCAGCTACTACCGACAGGCCTATGGCTACACCTTC. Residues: CASSYYRQAYGYTF.

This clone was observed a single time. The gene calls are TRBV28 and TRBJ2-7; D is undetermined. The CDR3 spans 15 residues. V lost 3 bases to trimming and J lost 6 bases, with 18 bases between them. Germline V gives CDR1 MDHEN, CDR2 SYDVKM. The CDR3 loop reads CASSFISSPGGEQYF. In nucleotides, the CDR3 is TGTGCCAGCAGTTTTATTTCCAGCCCGGGTGGCGAGCAGTACTTC.

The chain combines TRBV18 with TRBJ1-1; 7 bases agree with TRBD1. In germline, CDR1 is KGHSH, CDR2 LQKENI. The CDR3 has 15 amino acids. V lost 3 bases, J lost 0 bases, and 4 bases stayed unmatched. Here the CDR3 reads CASSPQQGMNTEAFF. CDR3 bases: TGTGCCAGCTCACCCCAACAGGGGATGAACACTGAAGCTTTCTTT.

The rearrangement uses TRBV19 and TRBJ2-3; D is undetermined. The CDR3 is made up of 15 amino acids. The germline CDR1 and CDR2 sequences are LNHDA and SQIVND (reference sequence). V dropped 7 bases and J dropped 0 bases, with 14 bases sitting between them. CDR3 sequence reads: CASTSRTGSTDTQYF. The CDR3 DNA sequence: TGTGCCAGTACCTCCCGGACGGGCAGCACAGATACGCAGTATTTT. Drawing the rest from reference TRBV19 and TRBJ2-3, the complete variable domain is DGGITQSPKYLFRKEGQNVTLSCEQNLNHDAMYWYRQDPGQGLRLIYYSQIVNDFQKGDIAEGYSVSREKKESFPLTVTSAQKNPTAFYLCASTSRTGSTDTQYFGPGTRLTVL.

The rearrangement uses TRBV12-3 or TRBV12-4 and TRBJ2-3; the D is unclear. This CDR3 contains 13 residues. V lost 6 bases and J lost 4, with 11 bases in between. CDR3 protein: CASSQTGADTQYF. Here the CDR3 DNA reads TGTGCCAGCAGCCAGACCGGTGCAGATACGCAGTATTTT.

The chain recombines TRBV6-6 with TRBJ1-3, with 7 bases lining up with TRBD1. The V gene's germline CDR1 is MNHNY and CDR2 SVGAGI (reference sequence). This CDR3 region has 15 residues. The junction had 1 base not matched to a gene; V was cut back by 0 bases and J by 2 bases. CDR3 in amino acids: CASSYSTGAGNTIYF. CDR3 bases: TGTGCCAGCAGTTACTCAACAGGGGCTGGAAACACCATATATTTT.

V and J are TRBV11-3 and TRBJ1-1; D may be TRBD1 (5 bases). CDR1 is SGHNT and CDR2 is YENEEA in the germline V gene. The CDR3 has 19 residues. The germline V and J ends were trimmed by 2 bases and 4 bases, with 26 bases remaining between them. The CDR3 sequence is CASSLSSAPRGAEGTEAFF. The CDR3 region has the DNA TGTGCCAGCAGCTTATCCTCGGCCCCTCGTGGGGCGGAAGGCACTGAAGCTTTCTTT.

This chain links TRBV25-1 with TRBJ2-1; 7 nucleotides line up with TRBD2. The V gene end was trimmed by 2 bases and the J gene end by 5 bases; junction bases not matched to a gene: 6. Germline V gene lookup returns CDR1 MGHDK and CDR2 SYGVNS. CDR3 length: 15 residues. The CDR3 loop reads CASSEGRGTNNEQFF. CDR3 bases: TGTGCCAGCAGTGAAGGCCGGGGGACTAACAATGAGCAGTTCTTC. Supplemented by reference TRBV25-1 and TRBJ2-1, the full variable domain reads EADIYQTPRYLVIGTGKKITLECSQTMGHDKMYWYQQDPGMELHLIHYSYGVNSTEKGDLSSESTVSRIRTEHFPLTLESARPSHTSQYLCASSEGRGTNNEQFFGPGTRLTVL.

The CDR3: CASSTGTSGAEQFF. Here the CDR3 DNA reads TGTGCCAGTAGTACCGGGACTAGCGGGGCCGAGCAGTTCTTC. This chain joins TRBV19 and TRBJ2-1; 13 bases are shared with TRBD2. This CDR3 comprises 14 residues. Germline CDR1 is LNHDA and CDR2 is SQIVND (reference sequence). V dropped 4 bases and J dropped 10; count of bases not matched to a gene: 4.

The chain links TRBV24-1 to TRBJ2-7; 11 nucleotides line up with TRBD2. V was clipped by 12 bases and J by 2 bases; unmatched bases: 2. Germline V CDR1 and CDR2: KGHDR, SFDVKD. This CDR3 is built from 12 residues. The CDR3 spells CAQLAGAYEQYF. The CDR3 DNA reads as TGTGCCCAACTAGCGGGAGCCTACGAGCAGTACTTC.

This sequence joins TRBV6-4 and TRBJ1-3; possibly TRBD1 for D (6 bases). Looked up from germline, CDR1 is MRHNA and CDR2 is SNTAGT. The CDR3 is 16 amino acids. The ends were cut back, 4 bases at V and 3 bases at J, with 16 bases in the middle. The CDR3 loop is CASSVPTSGDGNTIYF. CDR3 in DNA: TGTGCCAGCAGTGTCCCGACGTCAGGGGATGGAAACACCATATATTTT.

In nucleotides, the CDR3 is TGTGCCAGCAGCATCCGGGACAGGGGGTCTGAAGCTTTCTTT. Amino acids: CASSIRDRGSEAFF. The chain links TRBV9 to TRBJ1-1, with 11 positions matching TRBD1. V gave up 4 bases and J gave up 6 bases; unmatched junction bases: 5. CDR1 and CDR2 (germline): SGDLS, YYNGEE. The length of the CDR3 is 14 residues.

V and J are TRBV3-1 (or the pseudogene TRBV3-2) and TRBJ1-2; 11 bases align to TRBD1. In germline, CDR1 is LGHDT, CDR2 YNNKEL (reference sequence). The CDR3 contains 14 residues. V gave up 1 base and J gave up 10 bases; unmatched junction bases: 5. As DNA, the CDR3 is TGTGCCAGCAGCCAAGGACCGGGACAGGGGGTCTACACCTTC. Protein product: CASSQGPGQGVYTF.

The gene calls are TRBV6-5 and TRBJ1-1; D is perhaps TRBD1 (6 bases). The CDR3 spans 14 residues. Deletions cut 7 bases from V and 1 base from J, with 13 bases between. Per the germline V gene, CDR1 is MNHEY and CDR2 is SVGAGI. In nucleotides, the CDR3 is TGTGCCAGCAAACCCGGACAGACGAACACTGAAGCTTTCTTT. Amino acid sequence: CASKPGQTNTEAFF.

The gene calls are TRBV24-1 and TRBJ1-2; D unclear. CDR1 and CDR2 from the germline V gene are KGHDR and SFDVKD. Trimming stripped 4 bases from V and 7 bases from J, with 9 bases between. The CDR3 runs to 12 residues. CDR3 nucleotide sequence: TGTGCCACCAGTGACGACTTCAGTGGCTACACCTTC. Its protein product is CATSDDFSGYTF.

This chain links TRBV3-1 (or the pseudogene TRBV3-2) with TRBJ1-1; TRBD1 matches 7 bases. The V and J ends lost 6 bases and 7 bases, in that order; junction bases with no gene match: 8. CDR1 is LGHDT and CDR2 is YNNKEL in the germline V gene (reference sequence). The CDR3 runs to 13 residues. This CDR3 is CASRAGTAVEAFF. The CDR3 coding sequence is TGTGCCAGCAGAGCCGGGACAGCTGTTGAAGCTTTCTTT.

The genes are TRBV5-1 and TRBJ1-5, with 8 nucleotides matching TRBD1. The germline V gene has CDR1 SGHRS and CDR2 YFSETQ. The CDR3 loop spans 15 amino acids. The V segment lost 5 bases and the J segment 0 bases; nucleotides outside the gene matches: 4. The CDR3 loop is CASRQTGGSNQPQHF. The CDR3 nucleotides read TGCGCCAGCAGACAAACAGGGGGTAGCAATCAGCCCCAGCATTTT.

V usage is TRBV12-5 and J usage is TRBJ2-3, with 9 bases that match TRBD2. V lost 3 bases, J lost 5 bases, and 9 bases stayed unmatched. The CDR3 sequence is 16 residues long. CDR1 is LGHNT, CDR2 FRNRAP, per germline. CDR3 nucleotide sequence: TGTGCTAGTGGTTTCTTGGTAGCGGGAGAGCTAGATACGCAGTATTTT. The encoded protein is CASGFLVAGELDTQYF. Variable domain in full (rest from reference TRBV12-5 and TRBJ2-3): DARVTQTPRHKVTEMGQEVTMRCQPILGHNTVFWYRQTMMQGLELLAYFRNRAPLDDSGMPKDRFSAEMPDATLATLKIQPSEPRDSAVYFCASGFLVAGELDTQYFGPGTRLTVL.

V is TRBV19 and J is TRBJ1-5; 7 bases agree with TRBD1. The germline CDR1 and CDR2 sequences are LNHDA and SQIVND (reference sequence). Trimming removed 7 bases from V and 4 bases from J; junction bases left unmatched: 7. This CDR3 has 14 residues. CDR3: CASTLGTVNQPQHF. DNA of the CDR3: TGTGCCAGTACCCTAGGGACAGTGAATCAGCCCCAGCATTTT.

DNA of the CDR3: TGTGCCAGCAGCCAAGAAGGGGGGAGCACAGATACGCAGTATTTT. This sequence encodes CASSQEGGSTDTQYF. The chain links TRBV3-1 (or the pseudogene TRBV3-2) to TRBJ2-3; D may correspond to TRBD1 or TRBD2 (6 bases each). Germline V gene data show CDR1 as LGHDT and CDR2 as YNNKEL (reference sequence). V lost 0 bases and J lost 0, with 7 bases in between. The CDR3 has 15 residues.

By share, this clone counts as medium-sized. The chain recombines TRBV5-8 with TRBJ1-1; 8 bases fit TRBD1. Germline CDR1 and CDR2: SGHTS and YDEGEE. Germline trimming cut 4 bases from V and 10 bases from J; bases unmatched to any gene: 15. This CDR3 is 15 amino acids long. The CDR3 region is CASSRTIGTGVRAFF. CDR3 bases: TGTGCCAGCAGCAGGACGATCGGGACAGGAGTGAGAGCTTTCTTT. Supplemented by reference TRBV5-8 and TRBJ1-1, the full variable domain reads EAGVTQSPTHLIKTRGQQATLRCSPISGHTSVYWYQQALGLGLQFLLWYDEGEERNRGNFPPRFSGRQFPNYSSELNVNALELEDSALYLCASSRTIGTGVRAFFGQGTRLTVV.

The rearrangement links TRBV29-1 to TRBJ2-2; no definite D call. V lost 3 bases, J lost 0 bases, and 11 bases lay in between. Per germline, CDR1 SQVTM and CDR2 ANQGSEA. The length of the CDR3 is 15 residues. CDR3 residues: CSVEADRSNTGELFF. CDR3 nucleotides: TGCAGCGTTGAGGCGGACCGATCGAACACCGGGGAGCTGTTTTTT.

DNA for the CDR3: TGTGCCAGCAGCCCTCTCGGAAGGGGAACGTATGAAGCTTTCTTT. Translation: CASSPLGRGTYEAFF. The chain uses TRBV14 and TRBJ1-1; D may be TRBD1 (5 bases). This CDR3 is built from 15 residues. V was cut by 4 bases and J by 7 bases, with 19 bases left in between. CDR1 is SGHDN, CDR2 FVKESK, per germline.

The CDR3 spells CAFTCSLRKTEAFF. In DNA, the CDR3 is TGTGCCTTTACCTGTAGTTTGAGGAAGACTGAAGCTTTCTTT. This chain links TRBV6-5 with TRBJ1-1; D remains unclear. Germline V gene data show CDR1 as MNHEY and CDR2 as SVGAGI. Trimming removed 11 bases at V and 5 bases at J, with 21 bases between. The CDR3 totals 14 residues.